The clone carrying this T cell receptor beta chain is medium-sized in the sample. This record belongs to a study of liver allograft versus peripheral blood T cells. Across the study: Comparisons were made between T cell receptor repertoires found in transplanted livers and those circulating in recipients' peripheral blood.

TCRdb independently ran MiXCR on the reads; one entry per CDR3 protein. This sample has over 3,000 distinct CDR3 sequences; about a fifth occur once, and the top ten carry about 4.3%. The receptor comes from a human patient who had a liver transplant. Some T cells may arise from the graft donor.

The CDR3 DNA reads TGTGCCAGCTCCCCAGGGGTAGCGGGAGCAGATACGCAGTATTTT. Amino acids: CASSPGVAGADTQYF. The rearrangement joins TRBV18 to TRBJ2-3, with TRBD2 identical over 9 bases. This CDR3 region has 15 residues. The J segment lost 4 bases and the V segment lost 6 bases, leaving 8 bases of the junction unmatched. Germline lookup yields CDR1 KGHSH and CDR2 LQKENI. Drawing the rest from reference TRBV18 and TRBJ2-3, the complete variable domain is NAGVMQNPRHLVRRRGQEARLRCSPMKGHSHVYWYRQLPEEGLKFMVYLQKENIIDESGMPKERFSAEFPKEGPSILRIQQVVRGDSAAYFCASSPGVAGADTQYFGPGTRLTVL.